This T cell receptor (beta chain) originates from a study of T-cell reconstitution after alpha-beta-depleted transplantation in children. Whole-study results and caveats: The study reportedly traced alpha-beta T cells about two months after transplant to several hundred expanded graft clones. It was newly produced T cells that mostly accounted for T-cell counts and diversity one year after transplant.

This clonotype was recorded at least ten times. Its cognate antigen is unknown. Germline V gene sequence: CDR1 MNHEY, CDR2 SVGAGI. The CDR3 runs 12 residues. V gave up 6 bases and J gave up 7 bases, with 10 bases separating them. Using unique molecular identifiers, the investigators prepared the TCRbeta library. TCRdb reprocessed the PCR reads with MiXCR, giving one entry per CDR3 protein. The repertoire includes about 160,000 distinct CDR3 sequences, around 10% of them detected once, and around 13% sits in the top ten. The chain joins TRBV6-5 to TRBJ2-1; TRBD1 is a possible D gene (6 bases). Material: PBMCs, obtained before TCRalphabeta/CD19-depleted stem cell transplant. This TCR was sampled from a boy younger than 10 with acute myeloid leukemia, due to receive a stem cell transplant. The CDR3 loop reads CASRKTGNEQFF. The CDR3 DNA reads as TGTGCCAGCAGAAAAACAGGGAATGAGCAGTTCTTC.